Listed below are T cell receptor beta chains from one sample, sequenced in a study of human T cells and chemical hapten exposure. TCRdb reanalysed the RACE reads using MiXCR and keeps one entry per CDR3 protein. This sample has approximately 400,000 distinct CDR3 sequences, with about 4.8% found just once. This specimen consisted of whole blood, obtained in connection with sensitization to the hapten diphenylcyclopropenone (DPC). The receptors derive from a woman between 50 and 59 years old with alopecia areata. Some clones in this sample may be carry-over from other donors' samples. Both conserved end residues are part of each CDR3. D genes are given only for firm matches. Where a row states a size, it is once, few, many or the class of an expanded clone; other rows omit it.

NA	TRBV7-8	NA	TRBJ2-6	TGTGCCAGCATCCCAGGACGGTTCTCTGGGGCCAACGTCCTGACTTTC	CASIPGRFSGANVLTF
NA	TRBV7-6	TRBD2	TRBJ2-7	TGTGCCTCCGGGGCTAGCGGATCCTACGAGCAGTACTTC	CASGASGSYEQYF
few	TRBV6-6	TRBD2	TRBJ2-3	TGTGCCAGCAGTTCTCCGACTAGCGGGGGCACAGATACGCAGTATTTT	CASSSPTSGGTDTQYF
many	TRBV13	TRBD2	TRBJ2-7	TGTGCCAGCAGCTCTGGACTAGCGGGGGCCTACGAGCAGTACTTC	CASSSGLAGAYEQYF
many	TRBV25-1	TRBD1	TRBJ1-6	TGTGCCAGCAGTGATTGGACAGGGGAAGGATCACCCCTCCACTTT	CASSDWTGEGSPLHF
NA	TRBV6-6	NA	TRBJ2-6	TGTGCCAGCAGCGAACCTGGGACTTTTGGAGGGGCCAACGTCCTGACTTTC	CASSEPGTFGGANVLTF
few	TRBV28	NA	TRBJ2-7	TGTGCCAGCACCCCGAGGAGCTCCTACGAGCAGTACTTC	CASTPRSSYEQYF
NA	TRBV27	NA	TRBJ2-2	TGTGCCAGCAGGGATGGGGCCGGGGAGCTGTTTTTT	CASRDGAGELFF
NA	TRBV7-2	NA	TRBJ2-5	TGTGCCAGCAGCCCCCCCGGGGGAAGGGGAGAGACCCAGTACTTC	CASSPPGGRGETQYF
many	TRBV3-1	TRBD1	TRBJ1-2	TGTGCCAGCACCCTACAGGGGGCGAATGGCTACACCTTC	CASTLQGANGYTF
many	TRBV29-1	NA	TRBJ1-5	TGCAGCGTTGAAGTCGCTCGAGGGGAACAGCCCCAGCATTTT	CSVEVARGEQPQHF
few	TRBV7-9	TRBD2	TRBJ2-3	TGTGCCAGCAGCTTAGGTGTGACTAGCGGGACCAGCACAGATACGCAGTATTTT	CASSLGVTSGTSTDTQYF
few	TRBV2	NA	TRBJ2-3	TGTGCCAGCAGTGGGGCTCGACAGTTCACAGATACGCAGTATTTT	CASSGARQFTDTQYF
NA	TRBV6-4	TRBD1	TRBJ1-2	TGTGCCAGCAAGGGGGCGCGAGGCTACACCTTC	CASKGARGYTF
many	TRBV7-2	NA	TRBJ1-6	TGTGCCAGCAGCCTCAATTCCCTGCGGCAGCCAAATAATTCACCCCTCCACTTT	CASSLNSLRQPNNSPLHF
many	TRBV2	NA	TRBJ2-1	TGTGCCAGCAGTTGGGAGGGGGGTAATGAGCAGTTCTTC	CASSWEGGNEQFF
many	TRBV6-1	NA	TRBJ1-2	TGTGCCAGCGCCCTGGAACCTCCTGGTGCGGGCGCTAACTATGGCTACACCTTC	CASALEPPGAGANYGYTF
NA	TRBV9	TRBD2	TRBJ2-3	TGTGCCAGCAGCGTGGGCGGGGGGGTGCCAGATACGCAGTATTTT	CASSVGGGVPDTQYF
few	TRBV7-2	NA	TRBJ2-7	TGTGCCAGCAGCTTAGTAGGGCTCTCTACCTACGAGCAGTACTTC	CASSLVGLSTYEQYF
few	TRBV5-1	NA	TRBJ1-2	TGCGCCAGCAGCTTGGGGGACGACTATGGCTACACCTTC	CASSLGDDYGYTF
few	TRBV7-9	NA	TRBJ1-1	TGTGCCAGCAGCTTCCCGAGGAGTGCCACTGAAGCTTTCTTT	CASSFPRSATEAFF
few	TRBV5-6	NA	TRBJ1-4	TGTGCCAGCAGCTTGGTGAATACCAATGAAAAACTGTTTTTT	CASSLVNTNEKLFF
many	TRBV29-1	NA	TRBJ2-3	TGCAGCGTTGAGGACGGGACGGATACGCAGTATTTT	CSVEDGTDTQYF
many	TRBV5-5	NA	TRBJ1-3	TGTGCCAGCAGCTTCGACCTGGGGAGCTCTGGAAACACCATATATTTT	CASSFDLGSSGNTIYF
many	TRBV7-9	TRBD2	TRBJ2-5	TGTGCCAGCAGCTTAGCCATACTAGCGGGAGGTCCTTTGGAGACCCAGTACTTC	CASSLAILAGGPLETQYF
many	TRBV15	NA	TRBJ1-6	TGTGCCACCAGCAGGAAGGGGGGTTCACCCCTCCACTTT	CATSRKGGSPLHF
many	TRBV7-2	TRBD2	TRBJ2-4	TGTGCCAGCAGGATTACTGGACTAGCGGGAGAAGCCAAAAACATTCAGTACTTC	CASRITGLAGEAKNIQYF
NA	TRBV6-1	NA	TRBJ2-7	TGTGCCAGCAGTGAACGCCGTTACGAGCAGTACTTC	CASSERRYEQYF
many	TRBV7-9	NA	TRBJ1-6	TGTGCCAGCAGCCTCACGGCTTATAATTCACCCCTCCACTTT	CASSLTAYNSPLHF
few	TRBV7-2	NA	TRBJ2-7	TGTGCCAGCAGCTTAGCGATAGCGGCCTACGAGCAGTACTTC	CASSLAIAAYEQYF
many	TRBV9	TRBD2	TRBJ2-3	TGTGCCAGCAGCGTGGCGGGGGGCCGGGATACGCAGTATTTT	CASSVAGGRDTQYF
NA	TRBV10-3	TRBD2	TRBJ2-3	TGTGCCATCAGTCTAGCGGGGGTGAGCACAGATACGCAGTATTTT	CAISLAGVSTDTQYF